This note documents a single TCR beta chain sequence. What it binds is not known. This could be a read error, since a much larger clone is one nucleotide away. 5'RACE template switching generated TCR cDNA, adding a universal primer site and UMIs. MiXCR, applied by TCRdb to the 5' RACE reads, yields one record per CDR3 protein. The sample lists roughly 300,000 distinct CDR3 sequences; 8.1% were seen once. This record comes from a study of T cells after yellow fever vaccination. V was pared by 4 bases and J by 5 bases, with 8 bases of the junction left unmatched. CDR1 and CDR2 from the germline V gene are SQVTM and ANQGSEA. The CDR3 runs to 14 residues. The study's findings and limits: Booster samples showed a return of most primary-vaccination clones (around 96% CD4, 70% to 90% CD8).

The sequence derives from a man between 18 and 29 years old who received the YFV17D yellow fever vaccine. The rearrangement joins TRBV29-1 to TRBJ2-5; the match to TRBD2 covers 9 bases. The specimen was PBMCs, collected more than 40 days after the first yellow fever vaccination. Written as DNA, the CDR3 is TGCAGCGTTGGCTACGGGACTAGCTCGGAGACCCAGTACTTC. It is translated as CSVGYGTSSETQYF.